This T cell receptor beta chain was obtained from a study of OX40 agonist ivuxolimab in advanced cancers. At the level of the whole study: The costimulatory receptor OX40 (CD134) was targeted by ivuxolimab, a fully human IgG2 agonistic monoclonal antibody. Intravenous ivuxolimab was administered to patients every 2 weeks at six dose levels: 0.01, 0.1, 0.3, 1.5, 3 and 10 mg/kg. Among the approximately 54 dose-escalation patients, around 20 had hepatocellular carcinoma, roughly 15 melanoma, 9 renal cell carcinoma and 9 head and neck cancer. A male proportion of under 85% and a mean age of around 60 years, ranging from 23 to 79, were recorded for the dose-escalation cohort. Patients were allowed to have had prior anti-PD-1, anti-PD-L1 or anti-CTLA-4 therapy, and approximately 39% of the dose-escalation patients had been treated with checkpoint inhibitors. Partial responses occurred in three dose-escalation patients, of whom one had hepatocellular carcinoma and two had cutaneous melanoma. Peripheral TCRbeta sequencing was intended to test whether TCR sequence diversity was altered and clonal T-cell expansion was caused by ivuxolimab. The paper reports the monotherapy dose-escalation portion (N ≈ 52 patients) of the phase I ivuxolimab trial.

Its CDR3 holds 11 amino acids, cysteine through phenylalanine. Of all the DNA, just the CDR3 is kept, 33 bases in frame from base 1. CDR1 and CDR2 were assigned from the germline V gene (reference sequence) as SEHNR and FQNEAQ. V gives up 3 bases and J gives up 7 bases, and the segment between their germline ends measures 7 bases. What the study reported, not specific to this receptor: In the 0.1-3.0 mg/kg groups, partial responders had among the lowest normalized peripheral clonal expansion, particularly in CD8+ T cells. Low levels of normalized T-cell clonal expansion were also seen in some patients who did not respond. After ivuxolimab, expanded clones were on average more numerous among CD8+ T cells than among CD4+ T cells. At doses from 0.1 to 3.0 mg/kg, clonal expansion was seen in both CD4+ and CD8+ blood T cells between baseline and week 6. Which antigens the clonally expanded peripheral T cells were specific for was not determined.

For sequencing of the TCRbeta CDR3 region, genomic DNA was extracted from the sorted cells. The immunoSEQ Assay was used to sequence the TCRbeta CDR3 regions. TCRdb retrieved this table from immuneACCESS and kept in-frame rearrangements only. Not all clones are present; in checked studies, unresolved V genes account for under half, and no reason is known for the remainder. This sample lists roughly 61,000 clones; 92% were detected once. The ten largest clones capture around 25% of the sample. About this clone itself: The specificity of this receptor is unknown. No much larger clonotype is one base removed from it; base qualities were not supplied.

The trial excluded patients who had a history of autoimmune disease or were on systemic immunosuppression. Peripheral blood for TCR sequencing was collected from all dose cohorts at baseline, on cycle 4 day 1, and on cycle 7 day 1. The samples were drawn from a first-in-human, open-label, multicenter phase I dose-escalation trial of ivuxolimab. Adults with locally advanced or metastatic head and neck squamous cell, hepatocellular, melanoma or renal cell carcinoma were enrolled in the trial. Before TCR sequencing, CD4+ T cells and CD8+ T cells from peripheral blood were sorted into separate populations.

This specimen consisted of CD4+ or CD8+ T cells sorted from blood, obtained in a trial of the OX40 agonist ivuxolimab. The TCR sequence derives from an adult with an advanced solid tumor such as melanoma, head and neck, liver or kidney cancer. This sequence uses TRBV7-9 and TRBJ2-7; the D gene is perhaps TRBD2, from 5 matching bases. The DNA is as follows: TGTGCCAGCAGCTTCTCGGGGGAGCAGTACTTC. This sequence encodes CASSFSGEQYF.